The sequence of this TCR beta chain was determined in a study of T-cell memory formation after mild COVID-19. Germline values: CDR1 SGHTA, CDR2 FQGNSA. The V segment lost 4 bases and the J segment 6 bases; nucleotides outside the gene matches: 9. CDR3 length: 17 amino acids. In TCRdb, the 5' RACE reads were re-called with MiXCR into one record per CDR3 protein. The sample lists 450,000 to 700,000 distinct CDR3 sequences; roughly 18% were seen once. The sample taken for sequencing was PBMCs or a T cell subset sorted from them (not recorded which). The chain is built from TRBV7-2 and TRBJ2-3; 14 bases align to TRBD2. This receptor was identified in an adult woman who had mild COVID-19 (a few samples of this study predate the infection). Cell type and time point are not known. The CDR3 is CASSSRLAGGTRDTQYF. The DNA of the CDR3 is TGTGCCAGCAGCTCAAGACTAGCGGGAGGGACGAGGGATACGCAGTATTTT.